This T cell receptor beta chain was recorded in a study of blood T cell repertoires in COVID-19. Here immunoSEQ multiplex PCR was the method, and the copy in TCRdb shows in-frame clones only, minus some. The table includes about 29,000 clones, approximately 81% detected once. This CDR3 spans 15 amino acids. Germline CDR1 and CDR2: SGDLS and YYNGEE. V lost 4 bases to trimming and J lost 1 base, with 15 bases between them. The chain recombines TRBV9 with TRBJ2-7; maybe TRBD1 (5 bases). The sequencing input was peripheral blood. The clonotype was recovered from a man aged 80 or over with active COVID-19. CDR3 coding DNA: TGTGCCAGCAGCCCACGCAGGGTAGCTTCCTACGAGCAGTACTTC. Its translation: CASSPRRVASYEQYF.